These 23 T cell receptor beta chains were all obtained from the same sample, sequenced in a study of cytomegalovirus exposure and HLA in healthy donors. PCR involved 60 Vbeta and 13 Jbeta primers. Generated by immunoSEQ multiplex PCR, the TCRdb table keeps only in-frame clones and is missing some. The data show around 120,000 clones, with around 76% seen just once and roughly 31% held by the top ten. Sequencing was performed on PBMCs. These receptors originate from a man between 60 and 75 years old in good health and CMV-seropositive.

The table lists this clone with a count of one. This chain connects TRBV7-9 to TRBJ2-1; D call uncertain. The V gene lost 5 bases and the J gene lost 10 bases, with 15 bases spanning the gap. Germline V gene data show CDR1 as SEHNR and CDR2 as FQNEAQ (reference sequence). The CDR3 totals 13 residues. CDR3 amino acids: CASSQDLVREQFF. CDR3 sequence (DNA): TGTGCCAGCAGCCAAGACCTAGTTCGAGAGCAGTTCTTC.

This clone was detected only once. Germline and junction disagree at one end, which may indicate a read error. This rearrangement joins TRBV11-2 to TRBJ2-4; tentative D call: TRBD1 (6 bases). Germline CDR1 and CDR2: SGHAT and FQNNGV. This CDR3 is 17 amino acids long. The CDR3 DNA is TGTGCCAGCAGCTTAGGAGCAGGGGAGTTAGCCAAAAACAGTCAGTACTTC. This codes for CASSLGAGELAKNSQYF.

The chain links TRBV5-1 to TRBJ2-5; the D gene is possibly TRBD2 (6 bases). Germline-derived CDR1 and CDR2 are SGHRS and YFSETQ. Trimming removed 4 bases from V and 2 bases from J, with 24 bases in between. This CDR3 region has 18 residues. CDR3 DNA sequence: TGCGCCAGCAGCCCATTCGGACTGGGGGGAAACCGACAAGAGACCCAGTACTTC. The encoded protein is CASSPFGLGGNRQETQYF.

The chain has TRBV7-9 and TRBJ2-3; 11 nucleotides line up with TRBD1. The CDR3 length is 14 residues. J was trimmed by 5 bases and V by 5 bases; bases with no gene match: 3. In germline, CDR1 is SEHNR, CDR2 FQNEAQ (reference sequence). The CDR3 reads CASSRDRGVDTQYF. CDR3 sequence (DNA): TGTGCCAGCAGCAGGGACAGGGGGGTAGATACGCAGTATTTT.

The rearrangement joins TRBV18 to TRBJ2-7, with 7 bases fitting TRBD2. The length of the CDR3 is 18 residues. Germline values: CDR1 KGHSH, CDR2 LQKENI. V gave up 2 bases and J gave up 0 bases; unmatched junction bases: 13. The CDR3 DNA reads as TGTGCCAGCTCACCAGCCAGGTGGGAGGGACTATCCTCCTACGAGCAGTACTTC. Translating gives CASSPARWEGLSSYEQYF.

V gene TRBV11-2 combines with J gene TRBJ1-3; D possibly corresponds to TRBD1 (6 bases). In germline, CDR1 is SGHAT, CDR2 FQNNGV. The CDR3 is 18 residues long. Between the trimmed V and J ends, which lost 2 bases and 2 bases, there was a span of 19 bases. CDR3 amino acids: CASSLMFGGHSTGNTIYF. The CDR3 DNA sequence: TGTGCCAGCAGCTTAATGTTTGGGGGACATTCCACTGGAAACACCATATATTTT.

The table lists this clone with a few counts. The CDR3 region is CASSDRVGYNEQFF. DNA for the CDR3: TGCGCCAGCAGCGACAGGGTGGGCTACAATGAGCAGTTCTTC. The V call is TRBV10-1, the J call TRBJ2-1; 7 bases align to TRBD1. Germline-derived CDR1 and CDR2 are WNHNN and SYGVQD (reference sequence). Trimming cost V 6 bases and J 3 bases; bases outside gene matches: 5. The CDR3 covers 14 residues.

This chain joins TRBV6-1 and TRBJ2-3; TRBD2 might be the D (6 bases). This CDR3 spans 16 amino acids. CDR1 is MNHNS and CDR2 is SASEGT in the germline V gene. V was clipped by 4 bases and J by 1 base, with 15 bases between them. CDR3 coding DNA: TGTGCCAGCAGTGGCGGAGGGCATCTCCGCACAGATACGCAGTATTTT. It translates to CASSGGGHLRTDTQYF.

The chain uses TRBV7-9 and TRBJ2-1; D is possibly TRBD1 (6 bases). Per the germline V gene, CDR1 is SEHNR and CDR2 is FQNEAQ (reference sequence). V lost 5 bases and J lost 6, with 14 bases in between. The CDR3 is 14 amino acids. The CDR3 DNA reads TGTGCCAGCAGCACCGTAACCAGGGGCAATGAGCAGTTCTTC. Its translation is CASSTVTRGNEQFF.

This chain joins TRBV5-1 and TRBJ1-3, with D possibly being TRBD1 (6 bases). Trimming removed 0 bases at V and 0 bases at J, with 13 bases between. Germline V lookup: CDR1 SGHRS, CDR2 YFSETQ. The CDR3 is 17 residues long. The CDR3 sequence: CASSLDGGASSGNTIYF. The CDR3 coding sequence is TGCGCCAGCAGCTTGGATGGGGGGGCGAGCTCTGGAAACACCATATATTTT.

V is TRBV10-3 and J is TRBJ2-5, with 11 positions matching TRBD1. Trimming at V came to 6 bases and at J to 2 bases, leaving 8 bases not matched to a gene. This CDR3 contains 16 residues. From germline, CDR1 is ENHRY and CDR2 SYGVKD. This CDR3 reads CAIRPGQGGFQETQYF. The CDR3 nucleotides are TGTGCCATCAGACCGGGACAGGGGGGTTTTCAAGAGACCCAGTACTTC.

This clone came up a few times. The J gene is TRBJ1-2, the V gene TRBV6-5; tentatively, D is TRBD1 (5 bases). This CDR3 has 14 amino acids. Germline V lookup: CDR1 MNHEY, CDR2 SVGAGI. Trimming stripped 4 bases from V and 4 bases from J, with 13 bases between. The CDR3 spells CASSSRRGVYGYTF. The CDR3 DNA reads TGTGCCAGCAGTTCTCGGAGGGGAGTCTATGGCTACACCTTC.

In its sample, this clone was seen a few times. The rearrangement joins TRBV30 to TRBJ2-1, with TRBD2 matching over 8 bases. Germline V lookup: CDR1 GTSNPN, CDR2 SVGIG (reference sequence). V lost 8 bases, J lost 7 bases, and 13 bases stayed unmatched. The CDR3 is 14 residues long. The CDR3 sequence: CAGLLAGGWNEQFF. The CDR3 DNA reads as TGTGCCGGGCTGCTGGCGGGGGGTTGGAATGAGCAGTTCTTC.

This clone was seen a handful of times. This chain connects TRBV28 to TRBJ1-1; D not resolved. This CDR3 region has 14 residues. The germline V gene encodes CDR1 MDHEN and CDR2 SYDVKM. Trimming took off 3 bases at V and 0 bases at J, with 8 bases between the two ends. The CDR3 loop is CASSLEVLNTEAFF. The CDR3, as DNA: TGTGCCAGCAGTTTGGAGGTGTTGAACACTGAAGCTTTCTTT.

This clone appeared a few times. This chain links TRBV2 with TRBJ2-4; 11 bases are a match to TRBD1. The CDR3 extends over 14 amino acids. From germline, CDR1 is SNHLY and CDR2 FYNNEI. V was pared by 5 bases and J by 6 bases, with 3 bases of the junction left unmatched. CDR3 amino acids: CASSTGQGGNIQYF. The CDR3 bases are TGTGCCAGCAGTACGGGACAGGGGGGAAACATTCAGTACTTC.

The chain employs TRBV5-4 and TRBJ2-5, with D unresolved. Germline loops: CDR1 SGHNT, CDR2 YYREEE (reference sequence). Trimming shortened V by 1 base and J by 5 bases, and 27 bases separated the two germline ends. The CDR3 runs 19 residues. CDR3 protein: CASSLSPPWSNRYGETQYF. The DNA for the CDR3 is TGTGCCAGCAGCTTGTCCCCCCCATGGTCAAATCGCTACGGGGAGACCCAGTACTTC.

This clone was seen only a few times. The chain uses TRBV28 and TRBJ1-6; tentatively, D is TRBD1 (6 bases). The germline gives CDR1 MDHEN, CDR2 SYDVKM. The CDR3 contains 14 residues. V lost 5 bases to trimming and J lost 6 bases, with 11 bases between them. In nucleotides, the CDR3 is TGTGCCAGCAGTCGAACAGGGAGTAATTCACCCCTCCACTTT. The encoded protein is CASSRTGSNSPLHF.

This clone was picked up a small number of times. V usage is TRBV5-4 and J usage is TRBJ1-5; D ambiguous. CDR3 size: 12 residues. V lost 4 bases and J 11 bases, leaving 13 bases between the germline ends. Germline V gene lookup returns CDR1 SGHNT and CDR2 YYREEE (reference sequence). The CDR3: CASSTDKSSQHF. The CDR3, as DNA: TGTGCCAGCAGCACTGATAAAAGTTCCCAGCATTTT.

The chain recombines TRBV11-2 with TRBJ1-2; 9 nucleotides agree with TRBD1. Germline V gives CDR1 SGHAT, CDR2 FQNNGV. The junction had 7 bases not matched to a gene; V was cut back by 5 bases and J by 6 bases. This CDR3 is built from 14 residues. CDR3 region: CASSAHRGQDGYTF. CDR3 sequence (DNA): TGTGCCAGCAGCGCCCACAGGGGGCAGGATGGCTACACCTTC.

The CDR3 reads CASSFTGGSTGELFF. DNA of the CDR3: TGTGCCAGCAGCTTTACAGGGGGATCCACCGGGGAGCTGTTTTTT. This sequence joins TRBV7-3 and TRBJ2-2; 8 bases are a match to TRBD1. Trimming at V came to 3 bases and at J to 4 bases, leaving 4 bases not matched to a gene. This CDR3 contains 15 residues. CDR1 and CDR2 (germline): SGHTA, FQGTGA.

CDR3 DNA sequence: TGTGCCACCAGCCAAGAGAGATTCTCGCAAGAGACCCAGTACTTC. Protein sequence: CATSQERFSQETQYF. The chain uses TRBV15 and TRBJ2-5; D not resolved. V lost 5 bases to trimming and J lost 2 bases, with 15 bases between them. In germline, CDR1 is LNHNV, CDR2 YYDKDF (reference sequence). The CDR3 contains 15 residues.

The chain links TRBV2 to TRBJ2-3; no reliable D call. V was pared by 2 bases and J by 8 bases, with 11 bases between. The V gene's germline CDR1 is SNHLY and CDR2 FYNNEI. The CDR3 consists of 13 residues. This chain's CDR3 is CASSELDSRTQYF. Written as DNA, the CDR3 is TGTGCCAGCAGTGAACTAGACTCCCGTACGCAGTATTTT.

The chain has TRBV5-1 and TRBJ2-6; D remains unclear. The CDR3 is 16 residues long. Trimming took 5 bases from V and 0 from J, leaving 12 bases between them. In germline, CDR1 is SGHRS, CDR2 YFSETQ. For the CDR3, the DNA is TGCGCCAGCAGTGAAATCACAAGCTCTGGGGCCAACGTCCTGACTTTC. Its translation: CASSEITSSGANVLTF.